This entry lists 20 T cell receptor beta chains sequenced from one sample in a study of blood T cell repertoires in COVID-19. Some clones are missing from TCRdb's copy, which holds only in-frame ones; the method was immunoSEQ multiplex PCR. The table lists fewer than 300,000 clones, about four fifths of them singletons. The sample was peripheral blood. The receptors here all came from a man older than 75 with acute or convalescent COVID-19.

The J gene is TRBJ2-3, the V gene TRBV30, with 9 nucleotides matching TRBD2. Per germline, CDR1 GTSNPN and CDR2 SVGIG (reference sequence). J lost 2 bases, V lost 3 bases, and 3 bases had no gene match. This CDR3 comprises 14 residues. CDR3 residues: CAWRIAGATDTQYF. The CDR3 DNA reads TGTGCCTGGAGAATAGCGGGGGCCACAGATACGCAGTATTTT. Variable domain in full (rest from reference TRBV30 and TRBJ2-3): SQTIHQWPATLVQPVGSPLSLECTVEGTSNPNLYWYRQAAGRGLQLLFYSVGIGQISSEVPQNLSASRPQDRQFILSSKKLLLSDSGFYLCAWRIAGATDTQYFGPGTRLTVL.

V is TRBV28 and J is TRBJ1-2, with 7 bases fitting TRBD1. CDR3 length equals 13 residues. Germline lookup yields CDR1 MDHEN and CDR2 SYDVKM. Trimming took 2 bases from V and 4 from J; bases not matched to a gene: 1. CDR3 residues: CASSLKGAYGYTF. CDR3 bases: TGTGCCAGCAGTTTAAAGGGGGCCTATGGCTACACCTTC.

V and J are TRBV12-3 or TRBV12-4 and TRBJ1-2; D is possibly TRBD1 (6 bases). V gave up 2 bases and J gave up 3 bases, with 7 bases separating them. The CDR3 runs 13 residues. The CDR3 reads CASSLSGDYGYTF. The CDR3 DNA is TGTGCCAGCAGTTTATCAGGGGACTATGGCTACACCTTC.

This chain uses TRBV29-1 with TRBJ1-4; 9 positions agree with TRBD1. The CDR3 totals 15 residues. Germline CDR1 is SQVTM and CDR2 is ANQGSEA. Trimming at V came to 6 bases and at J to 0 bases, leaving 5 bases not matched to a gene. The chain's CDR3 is CSVGQGLSTNEKLFF. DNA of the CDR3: TGCAGCGTGGGACAGGGCCTTTCAACTAATGAAAAACTGTTTTTT.

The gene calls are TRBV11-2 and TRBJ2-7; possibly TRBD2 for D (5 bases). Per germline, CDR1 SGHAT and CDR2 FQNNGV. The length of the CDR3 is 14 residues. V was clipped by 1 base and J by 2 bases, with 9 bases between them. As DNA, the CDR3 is TGTGCCAGCAGCTTAGTCCCCGGGACCTACGAGCAGTACTTC. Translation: CASSLVPGTYEQYF.

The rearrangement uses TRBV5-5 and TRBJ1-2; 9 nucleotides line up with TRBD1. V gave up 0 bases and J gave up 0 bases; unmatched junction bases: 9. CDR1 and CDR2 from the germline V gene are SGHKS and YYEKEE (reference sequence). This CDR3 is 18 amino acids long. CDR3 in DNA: TGTGCCAGCAGCTTGGTGGGGGTACAGGGGGCTGCTAACTATGGCTACACCTTC. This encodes CASSLVGVQGAANYGYTF.

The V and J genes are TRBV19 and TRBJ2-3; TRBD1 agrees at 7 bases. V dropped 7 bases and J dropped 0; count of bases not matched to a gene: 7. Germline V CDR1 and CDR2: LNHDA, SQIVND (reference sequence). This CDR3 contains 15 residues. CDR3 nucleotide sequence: TGTGCCAGTAAGAGGACAGGTTCTAGCACAGATACGCAGTATTTT. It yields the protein CASKRTGSSTDTQYF.

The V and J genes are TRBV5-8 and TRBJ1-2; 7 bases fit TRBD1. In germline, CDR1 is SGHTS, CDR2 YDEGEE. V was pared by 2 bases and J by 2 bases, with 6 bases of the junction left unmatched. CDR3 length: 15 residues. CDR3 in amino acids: CASSFLQGLNYGYTF. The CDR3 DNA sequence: TGTGCCAGCAGCTTTTTACAGGGGCTGAACTATGGCTACACCTTC.

In DNA, the CDR3 is TGTGCCAGCAGCTCGGGACTAGCGGGAGGGCCTGGGTTCTTC. The encoded protein is CASSSGLAGGPGFF. The chain joins TRBV7-9 to TRBJ2-1; 16 nucleotides align to TRBD2. This CDR3 is built from 14 residues. V dropped 4 bases and J dropped 15; count of bases not matched to a gene: 6. CDR1 is SEHNR, CDR2 FQNEAQ, per germline (reference sequence).

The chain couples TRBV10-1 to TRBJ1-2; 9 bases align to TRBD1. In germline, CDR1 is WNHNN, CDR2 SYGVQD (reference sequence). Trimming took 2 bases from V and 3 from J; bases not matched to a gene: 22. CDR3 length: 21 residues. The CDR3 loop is CASSELGQGSSSPLRDYGYTF. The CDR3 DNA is TGCGCCAGCAGTGAGCTAGGACAGGGGTCCTCTTCACCCCTTCGGGACTATGGCTACACCTTC.

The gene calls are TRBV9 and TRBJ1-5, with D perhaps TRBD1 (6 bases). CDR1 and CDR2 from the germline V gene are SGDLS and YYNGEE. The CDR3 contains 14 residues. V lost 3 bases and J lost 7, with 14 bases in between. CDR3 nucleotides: TGTGCCAGCAGCGAGGCAGGGGATAACCAGCCCCAGCATTTT. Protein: CASSEAGDNQPQHF. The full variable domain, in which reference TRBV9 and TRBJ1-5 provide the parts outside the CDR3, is DSGVTQTPKHLITATGQRVTLRCSPRSGDLSVYWYQQSLDQGLQFLIQYYNGEERAKGNILERFSAQQFPDLHSELNLSSLELGDSALYFCASSEAGDNQPQHFGDGTRLSIL.

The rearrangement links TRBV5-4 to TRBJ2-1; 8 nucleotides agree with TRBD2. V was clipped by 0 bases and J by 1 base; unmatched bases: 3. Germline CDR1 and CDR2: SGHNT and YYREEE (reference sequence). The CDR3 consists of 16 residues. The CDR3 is CASSLAGGGSYNEQFF. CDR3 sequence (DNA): TGTGCCAGCAGCTTGGCCGGCGGGGGGTCCTACAATGAGCAGTTCTTC.

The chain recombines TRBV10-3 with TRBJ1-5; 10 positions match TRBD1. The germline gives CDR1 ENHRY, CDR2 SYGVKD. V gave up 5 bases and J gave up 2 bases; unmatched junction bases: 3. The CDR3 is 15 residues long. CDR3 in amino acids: CAISQGTGGNQPQHF. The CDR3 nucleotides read TGTGCCATCAGTCAGGGGACAGGGGGCAATCAGCCCCAGCATTTT.

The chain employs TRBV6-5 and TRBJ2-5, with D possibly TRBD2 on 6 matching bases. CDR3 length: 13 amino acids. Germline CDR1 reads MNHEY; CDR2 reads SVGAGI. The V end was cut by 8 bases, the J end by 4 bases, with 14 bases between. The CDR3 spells CASAGTRRETQYF. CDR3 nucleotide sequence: TGTGCCAGCGCCGGGACTCGACGAGAGACCCAGTACTTC.

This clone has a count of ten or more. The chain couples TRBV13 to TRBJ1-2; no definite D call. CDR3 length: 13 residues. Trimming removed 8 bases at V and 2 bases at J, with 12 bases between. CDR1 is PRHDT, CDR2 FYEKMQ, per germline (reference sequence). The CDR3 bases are TGTGCCAGCTCTGTTCAGTTCAACTATGGCTACACCTTC. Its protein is CASSVQFNYGYTF.

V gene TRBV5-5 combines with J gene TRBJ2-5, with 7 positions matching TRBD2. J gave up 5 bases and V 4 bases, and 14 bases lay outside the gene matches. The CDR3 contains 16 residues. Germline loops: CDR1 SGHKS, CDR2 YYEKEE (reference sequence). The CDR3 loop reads CASSANNVGSGETQYF. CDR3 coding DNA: TGTGCCAGCAGCGCCAACAATGTGGGTAGCGGGGAGACCCAGTACTTC.

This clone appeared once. The CDR3 loop is CASSPLSSMNTEAFF. The DNA of the CDR3 is TGCGCCAGCAGCCCCCTGTCGAGTATGAACACTGAAGCTTTCTTT. The rearrangement joins TRBV5-1 to TRBJ1-1, with D hard to call. The length of the CDR3 is 15 residues. Germline V gene lookup returns CDR1 SGHRS and CDR2 YFSETQ. V was cut by 4 bases and J by 0 bases, with 13 bases left in between.

The CDR3 here is CASSFGEVAGGWQFF. In DNA, the CDR3 is TGTGCCAGCAGCTTCGGGGAAGTAGCGGGAGGTTGGCAGTTCTTC. The chain combines TRBV7-2 with TRBJ2-1, with 10 bases lining up with TRBD2. The CDR3 extends over 15 amino acids. The V gene's germline CDR1 is SGHTA and CDR2 FQGNSA. The junction had 11 bases not matched to a gene; V was cut back by 3 bases and J by 12 bases.

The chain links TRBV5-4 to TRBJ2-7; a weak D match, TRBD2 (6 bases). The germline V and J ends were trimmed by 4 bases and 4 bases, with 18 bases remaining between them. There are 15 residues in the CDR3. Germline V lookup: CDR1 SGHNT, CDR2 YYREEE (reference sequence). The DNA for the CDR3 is TGTGCCAGCAGCGGGGGAGGTAGCACAACTTACGAGCAGTACTTC. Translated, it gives CASSGGGSTTYEQYF.

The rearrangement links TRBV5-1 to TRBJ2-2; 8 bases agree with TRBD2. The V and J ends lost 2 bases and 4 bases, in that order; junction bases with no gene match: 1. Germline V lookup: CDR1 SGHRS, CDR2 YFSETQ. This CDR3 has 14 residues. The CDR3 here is CASSFLAGTGELFF. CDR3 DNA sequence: TGCGCCAGCAGCTTTCTAGCGGGCACCGGGGAGCTGTTTTTT.